A selection of T cell receptor beta chains follows, all from one sample in a study of molecular identifiers for immune sequencing clone quantification. One entry per CDR3 protein, called by TCRdb with MiXCR from the PCR reads. The sample comprises under 800,000 distinct CDR3 sequences, roughly 25% of which are singletons, and 0.78% rests with the top ten. The sequencing sample was made of naive CD8+ T cells from blood, with Jurkat cell RNA spiked in. The receptors stem from a human donor in good health. Some libraries in this study had Jurkat cell RNA spiked in. CDR3s include the opening cysteine and the closing phenylalanine or tryptophan. D genes are given only for firm matches. Not all rows give a size; the values are once, few, many and, for expanded clones, a class.

v_gene: TRBV6-5
abundance: few
j_gene: TRBJ2-7
d_gene: TRBD1
CDR3aa: CASRGQVGRYEQYF
CDR3nt: TGTGCCAGCAGGGGACAGGTGGGCCGCTACGAGCAGTACTTC

v_gene: TRBV27
abundance: few
j_gene: TRBJ1-2
d_gene: NA
CDR3aa: CASSLLRGGSGGYTF
CDR3nt: TGTGCCAGCAGTCTGCTACGAGGGGGTTCTGGAGGCTACACCTTC

v_gene: TRBV13
abundance: NA
j_gene: TRBJ2-7
d_gene: TRBD1
CDR3aa: CASSLDGTGGGYEQYF
CDR3nt: TGTGCCAGCAGCTTAGACGGGACAGGGGGCGGCTACGAGCAGTACTTC

v_gene: TRBV7-2
abundance: few
j_gene: TRBJ2-7
d_gene: TRBD1
CDR3aa: CASSLAYGTAYEQYF
CDR3nt: TGTGCCAGCAGCTTAGCGTATGGGACAGCATACGAGCAGTACTTC

v_gene: TRBV9
abundance: many
j_gene: TRBJ2-3
d_gene: NA
CDR3aa: CASSVGDFSTDTQYF
CDR3nt: TGTGCCAGCAGCGTAGGAGACTTTAGCACAGATACGCAGTATTTT

v_gene: TRBV7-6
abundance: few
j_gene: TRBJ2-2
d_gene: NA
CDR3aa: CASSDKRQAGRTGELFF
CDR3nt: TGTGCCAGCAGCGACAAACGGCAGGCCGGCCGGACCGGGGAGCTGTTTTTT

v_gene: TRBV6-2/TRBV6-3
abundance: few
j_gene: TRBJ1-3
d_gene: NA
CDR3aa: CASSYTGSGNTIYF
CDR3nt: TGTGCCAGCAGTTACACGGGCTCTGGAAACACCATATATTTT

v_gene: TRBV13
abundance: many
j_gene: TRBJ2-3
d_gene: TRBD1
CDR3aa: CASSANVRDRDTDTQYF
CDR3nt: TGTGCCAGCAGCGCGAACGTCCGGGACAGGGATACAGATACGCAGTATTTT

v_gene: TRBV4-3
abundance: many
j_gene: TRBJ2-1
d_gene: NA
CDR3aa: CASSGGNEQFF
CDR3nt: TGCGCCAGCAGTGGGGGCAATGAGCAGTTCTTC

v_gene: TRBV15
abundance: many
j_gene: TRBJ2-3
d_gene: TRBD2
CDR3aa: CATSRDGGIAGADTQYF
CDR3nt: TGTGCCACCAGCAGAGATGGAGGGATAGCGGGAGCAGATACGCAGTATTTT

v_gene: TRBV7-9
abundance: NA
j_gene: TRBJ2-1
d_gene: NA
CDR3aa: CASSSLGGARGNEQFF
CDR3nt: TGTGCCAGCAGCTCACTAGGGGGGGCCCGCGGCAATGAGCAGTTCTTC

v_gene: TRBV6-1
abundance: many
j_gene: TRBJ1-5
d_gene: NA
CDR3aa: CASSESVGLGSGQPQHF
CDR3nt: TGTGCCAGCAGTGAATCAGTGGGCTTAGGGTCGGGTCAGCCCCAGCATTTT

v_gene: TRBV7-2
abundance: NA
j_gene: TRBJ2-1
d_gene: NA
CDR3aa: CASTVALWSLGDEQFF
CDR3nt: TGTGCCAGCACCGTAGCTTTATGGTCCCTCGGTGACGAGCAGTTCTTC

v_gene: TRBV27
abundance: NA
j_gene: TRBJ2-5
d_gene: TRBD2
CDR3aa: CASSTIAGLGTQYF
CDR3nt: TGTGCCAGCAGTACCATAGCGGGGTTAGGGACCCAGTACTTC

v_gene: TRBV11-2
abundance: NA
j_gene: TRBJ2-5
d_gene: TRBD1
CDR3aa: CASSLGGARQGETQYF
CDR3nt: TGTGCCAGCAGCTTAGGTGGGGCCCGACAGGGTGAGACCCAGTACTTC

v_gene: TRBV28
abundance: NA
j_gene: TRBJ1-4
d_gene: NA
CDR3aa: CASSALGGINEKLFF
CDR3nt: TGTGCCAGCAGTGCCCTGGGCGGGATTAATGAAAAACTGTTTTTT

v_gene: TRBV7-9
abundance: NA
j_gene: TRBJ2-7
d_gene: TRBD2
CDR3aa: CASENSGRPYEQYF
CDR3nt: TGTGCCAGTGAAAATAGCGGGAGACCTTACGAGCAGTACTTC

v_gene: TRBV4-1
abundance: NA
j_gene: TRBJ2-1
d_gene: TRBD2
CDR3aa: CASSRIPFSGGASEQFF
CDR3nt: TGCGCCAGCAGCCGAATACCCTTTAGCGGGGGGGCCTCTGAGCAGTTCTTC

v_gene: TRBV12-3/TRBV12-4
abundance: few
j_gene: TRBJ2-7
d_gene: NA
CDR3aa: CASRGSGRKNSYEQYF
CDR3nt: TGTGCCAGCAGAGGGTCCGGGAGAAAGAACTCCTACGAGCAGTACTTC

v_gene: TRBV24-1
abundance: many
j_gene: TRBJ2-1
d_gene: TRBD2
CDR3aa: CATSGTPKTSGSLYEQFF
CDR3nt: TGTGCCACCAGTGGGACACCCAAGACTAGCGGGAGTTTGTATGAGCAGTTCTTC

v_gene: TRBV27
abundance: few
j_gene: TRBJ2-5
d_gene: NA
CDR3aa: CASSFIGAGPQETQYF
CDR3nt: TGTGCCAGCAGTTTTATAGGGGCAGGCCCCCAAGAGACCCAGTACTTC

v_gene: TRBV7-9
abundance: many
j_gene: TRBJ1-1
d_gene: NA
CDR3aa: CASSNRDAPMNTEAFF
CDR3nt: TGTGCCAGCAGCAACCGGGACGCGCCTATGAACACTGAAGCTTTCTTT

v_gene: TRBV4-3
abundance: NA
j_gene: TRBJ2-7
d_gene: TRBD2
CDR3aa: CASSQLAGALYERYF
CDR3nt: TGCGCCAGCAGCCAACTAGCGGGAGCCCTCTACGAGCGGTACTTC

v_gene: TRBV10-1
abundance: NA
j_gene: TRBJ2-7
d_gene: NA
CDR3aa: CASSGDQGGYEQYF
CDR3nt: TGCGCCAGCAGTGGGGACCAGGGCGGCTACGAGCAGTACTTC

v_gene: TRBV6-6
abundance: NA
j_gene: TRBJ2-3
d_gene: TRBD2
CDR3aa: CASSFKAGASTDTQYF
CDR3nt: TGTGCCAGCAGTTTCAAAGCGGGGGCCAGCACAGATACGCAGTATTTT

v_gene: TRBV20-1
abundance: many
j_gene: TRBJ2-7
d_gene: NA
CDR3aa: CSARDHSYEQYF
CDR3nt: TGCAGTGCTAGAGATCACAGCTACGAGCAGTACTTC

v_gene: TRBV6-2/TRBV6-3
abundance: few
j_gene: TRBJ2-3
d_gene: NA
CDR3aa: CASSKTLFADTQYF
CDR3nt: TGTGCCAGCAGCAAGACTCTTTTTGCGGATACGCAGTATTTT

v_gene: TRBV18
abundance: NA
j_gene: TRBJ2-7
d_gene: TRBD1
CDR3aa: CANSPGQGPYEQYF
CDR3nt: TGTGCCAACTCACCGGGACAGGGTCCCTACGAGCAGTACTTC

v_gene: TRBV25-1
abundance: many
j_gene: TRBJ2-3
d_gene: NA
CDR3aa: CASSYRDTQLDTQYF
CDR3nt: TGTGCCAGCAGTTACCGGGACACCCAACTTGATACGCAGTATTTT

v_gene: TRBV7-9
abundance: NA
j_gene: TRBJ1-4
d_gene: TRBD1
CDR3aa: CASTSDRGGGVFEKLFF
CDR3nt: TGTGCCAGCACCTCGGATAGAGGAGGGGGCGTGTTTGAAAAACTGTTTTTT

v_gene: TRBV27
abundance: few
j_gene: TRBJ2-7
d_gene: NA
CDR3aa: CASSFSDTRYEQYF
CDR3nt: TGTGCCAGCAGTTTTAGCGACACGCGCTACGAGCAGTACTTC

v_gene: TRBV6-2/TRBV6-3
abundance: NA
j_gene: TRBJ2-7
d_gene: NA
CDR3aa: CASSYDTAQYSYEQYF
CDR3nt: TGTGCCAGCAGTTACGACACGGCCCAATATTCCTACGAGCAGTACTTC

v_gene: TRBV3-1
abundance: NA
j_gene: TRBJ2-5
d_gene: NA
CDR3aa: CASSQVPSEQTQYF
CDR3nt: TGTGCCAGCAGCCAAGTACCTAGCGAGCAGACCCAGTACTTC

v_gene: TRBV30
abundance: NA
j_gene: TRBJ2-3
d_gene: NA
CDR3aa: CAWSQDTSFGDTQYF
CDR3nt: TGTGCCTGGAGTCAAGATACTAGTTTCGGAGATACGCAGTATTTT

v_gene: TRBV7-9
abundance: many
j_gene: TRBJ1-1
d_gene: NA
CDR3aa: CASSLQGGASTEAFF
CDR3nt: TGTGCCAGCAGCTTACAGGGCGGGGCGAGCACTGAAGCTTTCTTT

v_gene: TRBV5-1
abundance: NA
j_gene: TRBJ1-3
d_gene: NA
CDR3aa: CASSLGNQGLAGNTIYF
CDR3nt: TGCGCCAGCAGCTTGGGAAACCAGGGACTGGCTGGAAACACCATATATTTT

v_gene: TRBV6-6
abundance: many
j_gene: TRBJ2-6
d_gene: NA
CDR3aa: CAEGPGSGANVLTF
CDR3nt: TGTGCCGAGGGGCCAGGCTCTGGGGCCAACGTCCTGACTTTC

v_gene: TRBV5-6
abundance: few
j_gene: TRBJ2-2
d_gene: TRBD2
CDR3aa: CASSVSPGLAATANTGELFF
CDR3nt: TGTGCCAGCAGCGTAAGCCCGGGACTAGCGGCAACAGCGAACACCGGGGAGCTGTTTTTT

v_gene: TRBV6-6
abundance: NA
j_gene: TRBJ2-5
d_gene: TRBD2
CDR3aa: CASSYLSGGAQETQYF
CDR3nt: TGTGCCAGCAGTTACCTGAGCGGGGGGGCCCAAGAGACCCAGTACTTC

v_gene: TRBV3-1
abundance: NA
j_gene: TRBJ2-2
d_gene: NA
CDR3aa: CASSPEGGTVAGELCF
CDR3nt: TGTGCCAGCAGCCCCGAGGGCGGGACCGTCGCCGGGGAGCTGTGTTTT

v_gene: TRBV19
abundance: few
j_gene: TRBJ1-3
d_gene: NA
CDR3aa: CASSIGRMHDGNTIYF
CDR3nt: TGTGCCAGTAGTATCGGGAGGATGCATGATGGAAACACCATATATTTT

v_gene: TRBV11-2
abundance: once
j_gene: TRBJ2-3
d_gene: NA
CDR3aa: CASSPGFGTDTDTQYF
CDR3nt: TGTGCCAGCAGCCCGGGCTTTGGTACCGACACAGATACGCAGTATTTT

v_gene: TRBV9
abundance: NA
j_gene: TRBJ2-7
d_gene: NA
CDR3aa: CASSPHSEPEDEQYF
CDR3nt: TGTGCCAGCAGCCCTCACTCGGAGCCCGAGGACGAGCAGTACTTC

v_gene: TRBV6-2/TRBV6-3
abundance: many
j_gene: TRBJ1-1
d_gene: TRBD1
CDR3aa: CASSYPRIDRGTEAFF
CDR3nt: TGTGCCAGCAGTTACCCCCGCATCGACAGGGGTACTGAAGCTTTCTTT

v_gene: TRBV7-9
abundance: NA
j_gene: TRBJ2-1
d_gene: NA
CDR3aa: CASSLILINEQFF
CDR3nt: TGTGCCAGCAGCTTAATCTTGATAAATGAGCAGTTCTTC

v_gene: TRBV4-1
abundance: NA
j_gene: TRBJ2-7
d_gene: NA
CDR3aa: CASSQFGAEGPYEQYF
CDR3nt: TGCGCCAGCAGCCAATTCGGGGCGGAAGGACCCTACGAGCAGTACTTC